This entry lists 28 T cell receptor beta chains sequenced from one sample in a study of cytomegalovirus exposure and HLA in healthy donors. In the PCR, 60 Vbeta and 13 Jbeta primers were used. Assay: immunoSEQ multiplex PCR; the TCRdb copy retains only in-frame clones and omits some. The table has approximately 150,000 clones, roughly 82% seen once. The specimen sequenced was PBMCs. The receptor source for this set is a male donor in good health and CMV-seronegative.

The J gene is TRBJ1-4, the V gene TRBV27; D unresolved. The CDR3 spans 16 residues. Trimming pared 0 bases from V and 3 bases from J, leaving 11 bases between. The germline V gene encodes CDR1 MNHEY and CDR2 SMNVEV (reference sequence). The CDR3 region has the DNA TGTGCCAGCAGTTTATCGGTGGTGGGAGCTAATGAAAAACTGTTTTTT. It specifies CASSLSVVGANEKLFF.

J is TRBJ2-4 and V is TRBV4-2; the D gene is possibly TRBD1 (5 bases). This CDR3 has 19 residues. Germline-derived CDR1 and CDR2 are LGHNA and YNFKEQ. V dropped 0 bases and J dropped 2 bases, with 20 bases sitting between them. As DNA, the CDR3 is TGTGCCAGCAGCCAAGATATCTGGCGCAGGGATTACCCCAAAAACATTCAGTACTTC. This encodes CASSQDIWRRDYPKNIQYF.

The chain joins TRBV18 to TRBJ2-1; 9 nucleotides agree with TRBD2. This CDR3 contains 17 residues. V was clipped by 2 bases and J by 6 bases; unmatched bases: 11. CDR1 is KGHSH, CDR2 LQKENI, per germline. The CDR3 sequence is CASSPAPSGMSLNEQFF. The CDR3 DNA reads as TGTGCCAGCTCACCAGCCCCTAGCGGGATGTCCCTCAATGAGCAGTTCTTC.

The chain has TRBV19 and TRBJ1-1; D is perhaps TRBD1 (5 bases). This CDR3 comprises 13 residues. Trimming took 4 bases from V and 3 from J, leaving 9 bases between them. Germline V gene lookup returns CDR1 LNHDA and CDR2 SQIVND (reference sequence). This chain's CDR3 is CASSTGGDTEAFF. The CDR3 DNA sequence: TGTGCCAGTAGTACCGGAGGGGACACTGAAGCTTTCTTT.

The rearrangement uses TRBV7-7 and TRBJ2-5; the match to TRBD2 covers 7 bases. The CDR3 is made up of 16 amino acids. The V segment lost 5 bases and the J segment 3 bases; nucleotides outside the gene matches: 12. CDR1 and CDR2 from the germline V gene are SSHAT and FNYEAQ (reference sequence). The CDR3 loop reads CASSNSGGLSEETQYF. The CDR3 DNA is TGTGCCAGCAGCAACTCGGGGGGACTGTCAGAAGAGACCCAGTACTTC.

The V gene is TRBV28, the J gene TRBJ2-5, with 8 bases that match TRBD1. This CDR3 contains 14 residues. Germline trimming cut 7 bases from V and 5 bases from J; bases unmatched to any gene: 9. In germline, CDR1 is MDHEN, CDR2 SYDVKM. This CDR3 reads CASTYGQGWETQYF. The CDR3 region has the DNA TGTGCCAGCACCTACGGACAGGGCTGGGAGACCCAGTACTTC.

The chain couples TRBV5-4 to TRBJ1-1; a weak D match, TRBD1 (5 bases). From germline, CDR1 is SGHNT and CDR2 YYREEE (reference sequence). V lost 3 bases and J lost 0, with 24 bases in between. The CDR3 length is 19 residues. CDR3 sequence (DNA): TGTGCCAGCAGCTCTTCTCGGGCAGGGTCTAATCGCCTGAACACTGAAGCTTTCTTT. Amino acids: CASSSSRAGSNRLNTEAFF.

The V gene is TRBV5-1, the J gene TRBJ1-2, with 10 bases identical to TRBD1. Trimming removed 4 bases from V and 8 bases from J; junction bases left unmatched: 8. The CDR3 covers 14 residues. Germline V gene data show CDR1 as SGHRS and CDR2 as YFSETQ. CDR3: CASSPGQGVRGYTF. The CDR3 DNA is TGCGCCAGCAGCCCTGGACAGGGGGTACGCGGCTACACCTTC.

V usage is TRBV7-3 and J usage is TRBJ2-2, with D perhaps TRBD2 (6 bases). CDR3 size: 18 residues. Germline V gene sequence: CDR1 SGHTA, CDR2 FQGTGA. The germline V and J ends were trimmed by 0 bases and 1 base, with 15 bases remaining between them. The CDR3 region is CASSLTAGGGLNTGELFF. DNA for the CDR3: TGTGCCAGCAGCTTAACCGCAGGTGGGGGGTTGAACACCGGGGAGCTGTTTTTT.

This chain uses TRBV10-3 with TRBJ1-1; the D is unclear. Per germline, CDR1 ENHRY and CDR2 SYGVKD. The V end was cut by 3 bases, the J end by 5 bases, with 13 bases between. CDR3 size: 14 residues. The CDR3 DNA sequence: TGTGCCATCAGTGATAGTGAGGGATGGACTGAAGCTTTCTTT. This sequence encodes CAISDSEGWTEAFF.

J is TRBJ2-5 and V is TRBV15; D is possibly TRBD1 (6 bases). Germline assignment: CDR1 LNHNV and CDR2 YYDKDF (reference sequence). The CDR3 spans 15 residues. V lost 1 base to trimming and J lost 3 bases, with 12 bases between them. Here the CDR3 DNA reads TGTGCCACCAGCAGAGTGGGGGCAGGGGAAGAGACCCAGTACTTC. It is translated as CATSRVGAGEETQYF.

This rearrangement joins TRBV4-1 to TRBJ1-3; D gene ambiguous. The CDR3 spans 13 residues. Germline values: CDR1 MGHRA, CDR2 YSYEKL. Trimming removed 0 bases at V and 6 bases at J, with 6 bases between. CDR3 nucleotide sequence: TGCGCCAGCAGCCAAGATCCTAAAAACACCATATATTTT. Amino acids: CASSQDPKNTIYF.

This chain uses TRBV5-8 with TRBJ1-1; D unresolved. The germline V gene encodes CDR1 SGHTS and CDR2 YDEGEE. The CDR3 is made up of 14 amino acids. The ends were cut back, 2 bases at V and 5 bases at J, with 13 bases in the middle. The CDR3 loop reads CASSFAGDVTEAFF. As DNA, the CDR3 is TGTGCCAGCAGCTTCGCAGGCGATGTGACTGAAGCTTTCTTT.

This clone appeared a few times. This rearrangement joins TRBV6-1 to TRBJ2-7; 8 bases align to TRBD1. The junction had 7 bases not matched to a gene; V was cut back by 2 bases and J by 4 bases. CDR3 length: 15 amino acids. Looked up from germline, CDR1 is MNHNS and CDR2 is SASEGT. CDR3: CASSEPGQGWYEQYF. The CDR3 nucleotides are TGTGCCAGCAGTGAACCAGGACAGGGTTGGTACGAGCAGTACTTC.

The chain employs TRBV27 and TRBJ2-3, with unresolved D. Trimming removed 0 bases at V and 8 bases at J, with 9 bases between. The CDR3 spans 13 residues. Germline values: CDR1 MNHEY, CDR2 SMNVEV (reference sequence). The CDR3, as DNA: TGTGCCAGCAGTTTATCCACTGTGAGTACGCAGTATTTT. The encoded protein is CASSLSTVSTQYF.

The V gene is TRBV19, the J gene TRBJ1-1; D unclear. Looked up from germline, CDR1 is LNHDA and CDR2 is SQIVND (reference sequence). The CDR3 is 14 residues long. V was trimmed by 3 bases and J by 0 bases, leaving 8 bases between them. DNA for the CDR3: TGTGCCAGTAGTATGTGGGAGATGAACACTGAAGCTTTCTTT. This gives the protein CASSMWEMNTEAFF. Drawing the rest from reference TRBV19 and TRBJ1-1, the complete variable domain is DGGITQSPKYLFRKEGQNVTLSCEQNLNHDAMYWYRQDPGQGLRLIYYSQIVNDFQKGDIAEGYSVSREKKESFPLTVTSAQKNPTAFYLCASSMWEMNTEAFFGQGTRLTVV.

The chain couples TRBV4-3 to TRBJ2-5, with a tentative D call TRBD2 (6 bases). The J call may be wrong; the DNA end is better matched by TRBJ2-7. CDR1 is LGHNA, CDR2 YSLEER, per germline. The CDR3 has 16 amino acids. CDR3 coding DNA: TGCGCCAGCAGCCCCTTTGTGGGGACTTCCTCCTACGAGCAGTACTTC. It specifies CASSPFVGTSSYEQYF.

The J gene is TRBJ2-2, the V gene TRBV10-2, with D possibly TRBD2 on 6 matching bases. Per the germline V gene, CDR1 is WSHSY and CDR2 is SAAADI. Trimming removed 9 bases from V and 5 bases from J, with 16 bases in between. The CDR3 consists of 14 residues. This chain's CDR3 is CAREGTGVTGELFF. DNA of the CDR3: TGCGCCAGGGAGGGGACCGGGGTTACCGGGGAGCTGTTTTTT.

This clone has just a few counts. The chain is built from TRBV5-4 and TRBJ2-3; 9 nucleotides align to TRBD2. The CDR3 totals 17 residues. V shed 1 base, J shed 6 bases, and the junction held 12 bases outside the gene matches. CDR1 is SGHNT, CDR2 YYREEE, per germline (reference sequence). This chain's CDR3 is CASSLMGAGGPGDTQYF. CDR3 DNA: TGTGCCAGCAGCTTGATGGGCGCGGGGGGGCCAGGGGATACGCAGTATTTT. Filled out from reference TRBV5-4 and TRBJ2-3, the complete variable domain reads ETGVTQSPTHLIKTRGQQVTLRCSSQSGHNTVSWYQQALGQGPQFIFQYYREEENGRGNFPPRFSGLQFPNYSSELNVNALELDDSALYLCASSLMGAGGPGDTQYFGPGTRLTVL.

The rearrangement joins TRBV9 to TRBJ2-1; D gene ambiguous. The CDR3 is 13 amino acids. The germline CDR1 and CDR2 sequences are SGDLS and YYNGEE. V lost 2 bases and J 7 bases, leaving 10 bases between the germline ends. The CDR3: CASSVPSANEQFF. In nucleotides, the CDR3 is TGTGCCAGCAGCGTTCCCAGCGCAAATGAGCAGTTCTTC.

The chain combines TRBV7-9 with TRBJ2-3, with 11 bases matching TRBD2. The CDR3 length is 16 residues. CDR1 is SEHNR and CDR2 is FQNEAQ in the germline V gene (reference sequence). The junction had 8 bases not matched to a gene; V was cut back by 3 bases and J by 6 bases. CDR3 protein: CASSFSGRARSDTQYF. Written as DNA, the CDR3 is TGTGCCAGCAGCTTTAGCGGGAGGGCCCGGTCGGATACGCAGTATTTT.

The chain links TRBV18 to TRBJ2-1; D possibly corresponds to TRBD2 (5 bases). The CDR3 totals 15 residues. V lost 2 bases to trimming and J lost 5 bases, with 13 bases between them. The germline gives CDR1 KGHSH, CDR2 LQKENI. The CDR3 DNA reads as TGTGCCAGCTCACCAGGACTGACTCCGAACAATGAGCAGTTCTTC. The encoded protein is CASSPGLTPNNEQFF. Based on the CDR3 plus reference TRBV18 and TRBJ2-1, the full variable domain is NAGVMQNPRHLVRRRGQEARLRCSPMKGHSHVYWYRQLPEEGLKFMVYLQKENIIDESGMPKERFSAEFPKEGPSILRIQQVVRGDSAAYFCASSPGLTPNNEQFFGPGTRLTVL.

The chain links TRBV6-8 to TRBJ2-4; 8 positions agree with TRBD1. Germline CDR1 and CDR2: MNHGY and SAAAGT. The ends lost 6 bases at V and 3 bases at J; junction bases unmatched: 4. This CDR3 has 14 residues. This CDR3 is CASRRDRSKNIQYF. The CDR3 nucleotides are TGTGCCAGCAGGAGGGACAGGAGCAAAAACATTCAGTACTTC.

The V and J genes are TRBV6-1 and TRBJ2-7; 7 positions agree with TRBD1. The CDR3 consists of 15 residues. Germline lookup yields CDR1 MNHNS and CDR2 SASEGT. The V gene end was trimmed by 0 bases and the J gene end by 2 bases; junction bases not matched to a gene: 4. CDR3 DNA: TGTGCCAGCAGTGAAGCTCCTGACAGGGCCTACGAGCAGTACTTC. This encodes CASSEAPDRAYEQYF.

The V and J genes are TRBV28 and TRBJ2-5, with 7 bases that match TRBD1. TRBJ2-7 explains the end of the DNA better; the J call may be wrong. Germline CDR1 and CDR2: MDHEN and SYDVKM. This CDR3 is built from 15 residues. This CDR3 is CASSSVTGTPYEQYF. The CDR3 DNA follows: TGTGCCAGCAGCTCCGTGACAGGGACCCCCTACGAGCAGTACTTC.

CDR3 sequence: CASSRTGQGGNTIYF. For the CDR3, the DNA is TGTGCCAGCAGCCGAACCGGACAGGGCGGAAACACCATATATTTT. The J gene is TRBJ1-3, the V gene TRBV6-1; 8 bases map to TRBD1. CDR3 length equals 15 residues. The V segment lost 6 bases and the J segment 4 bases; nucleotides outside the gene matches: 8. Germline loops: CDR1 MNHNS, CDR2 SASEGT.

The CDR3 bases are TGTGCCAGCAGCAGAGACAGGGAAATGCTTTTT. It translates to CASSRDREMLF. The chain links TRBV21-1 to TRBJ2-2; the table's D call, TRBD1, has no DNA check behind it. TRBV21-1 is deemed a pseudogene. The CDR3 is made up of 11 amino acids.

Remarks on this clone: At one end the junction does not follow the germline gene, possibly because of a read error. This chain links TRBV28 with TRBJ2-7, with 9 bases lining up with TRBD2. This CDR3 contains 16 residues. Germline V CDR1 and CDR2: MDHEN, SYDVKM. In DNA, the CDR3 is TGTGCCGGCAGTCCACCAGCGGCGGGAGGGCCCTACGAGCAGTACTTC. The encoded protein is CAGSPPAAGGPYEQYF.